The clone carrying this T cell receptor (beta chain) was counted between two and nine times. The data belong to a study of T cells in Graves' hyperthyroidism and ophthalmopathy. V was pared by 7 bases and J by 6 bases, with 19 bases between. Germline V CDR1 and CDR2: MGHRA, YSYEKL. This CDR3 region has 15 residues. Using RNA transcripts as the source, TCR beta CDR3 regions were amplified. The TCR CDR3 was amplified in a first-round RT-PCR using the HTBI primer set. MiXCR, applied by TCRdb to the multiplex PCR reads, yields one record per CDR3 protein. The repertoire has hundreds of thousands of distinct CDR3 sequences, 14% of them found once; the top ten carry roughly 10%. Stability of Graves' hyperthyroidism was defined as absent ophthalmopathy progression within 18 months. Participants, patients aged 18 to 65, had newly diagnosed hyperthyroidism with a duration under 2 months.

The genes are TRBV4-1 and TRBJ2-1, with D perhaps being TRBD1 or TRBD2 (6 bases each). Sequenced: blood. The TCR was taken from a woman younger than 35 with Graves' hyperthyroidism. CDR3 sequence: CASTEKRGVRNEQFF. The CDR3, as DNA: TGCGCCAGCACCGAAAAGAGGGGGGTGCGCAATGAGCAGTTCTTC.